In its sample, the clone carrying this TCR beta chain was seen a few times. The antigen is unknown. The CDR3 length is 16 residues. V lost 5 bases to trimming and J lost 2 bases; unmatched junction nucleotides: 9. The germline V gene encodes CDR1 DFQATT and CDR2 SNEGSKA (reference sequence). This sample is part of a study of response to subunit inactivated influenza vaccine. Findings and limits, study-wide: A suggestion made by the authors is that each seasonal influenza vaccination recruits few new T cells.

TCRdb called the RT-PCR reads again in MiXCR, with one record for every CDR3 protein. The sample contains hundreds of thousands of distinct CDR3 sequences, more than 15% of which appear only once. The V and J genes are TRBV20-1 and TRBJ2-3; 11 bases line up with TRBD2. Sequenced material: CD4+ T cells sorted from PBMCs, taken roughly 24 months after vaccination. This TCR was recovered from a man aged 50 to 69 who received an inactivated influenza vaccine. CDR3 residues: CSAPSRLAGFTDTQYF. Here the CDR3 DNA reads TGCAGTGCTCCCAGCCGACTAGCGGGATTCACAGATACGCAGTATTTT.